The 26 T cell receptor beta chains below come from one sample, sequenced in a study of graft-versus-host responses after intestinal transplantation. The table came from immunoSEQ multiplex PCR; TCRdb's copy has only in-frame clones and leaves some out. The sample carries almost 20,000 clones, roughly nine tenths recorded once. This specimen consisted of PBMCs, obtained just over 230 days after intestinal transplant. Receptor source: a human patient who received an intestinal transplant, so some T cells may come from the graft donor.

The chain uses TRBV7-2 and TRBJ1-1, with D perhaps matching TRBD1 (5 bases). The CDR3 sequence is 15 residues long. V lost 3 bases, J lost 10 bases, and 21 bases lay in between. The germline V gene encodes CDR1 SGHTA and CDR2 FQGNSA. The CDR3, as DNA: TGTGCCAGCAGCTTTGGGAAGGGTTTAGGGGACGGAGCTTTCTTT. Its protein product is CASSFGKGLGDGAFF. The complete variable domain, with remaining parts taken from reference TRBV7-2 and TRBJ1-1, reads GAGVSQSPSNKVTEKGKDVELRCDPISGHTALYWYRQSLGQGLEFLIYFQGNSAPDKSGLPSDRFSAERTGGSVSTLTIQRTQQEDSAVYLCASSFGKGLGDGAFFGQGTRLTVV.

This clone was picked up one time. This sequence joins TRBV4-2 and TRBJ2-1, with TRBD2 identical over 9 bases. V shed 0 bases and J 3 bases; nucleotides not matched to a gene: 3. The CDR3 sequence is 16 residues long. Germline V gives CDR1 LGHNA, CDR2 YNFKEQ. CDR3 residues: CASSQELAGDYNEQFF. The CDR3 bases are TGTGCCAGCAGCCAAGAATTAGCGGGGGACTACAATGAGCAGTTCTTC.

The rearrangement uses TRBV5-4 and TRBJ1-1, with 11 positions matching TRBD1. The CDR3 consists of 15 residues. CDR1 and CDR2 from the germline V gene are SGHNT and YYREEE (reference sequence). The ends lost 4 bases at V and 5 bases at J; junction bases unmatched: 7. CDR3 DNA sequence: TGTGCCAGCAGCATAGGGACAGGGGGTTTGACTGAAGCTTTCTTT. Protein sequence: CASSIGTGGLTEAFF.

V and J are TRBV9 and TRBJ1-2; TRBD1 matches at 7 bases. Trimming cost V 4 bases and J 6 bases; bases outside gene matches: 12. The CDR3 runs 15 residues. The germline V gene encodes CDR1 SGDLS and CDR2 YYNGEE. The CDR3 region is CASSSPREGADGYTF. CDR3 coding DNA: TGTGCCAGCAGCTCCCCGAGGGAGGGGGCCGATGGCTACACCTTC.

This clone has only one observation. The chain employs TRBV4-1 and TRBJ1-2; tentatively, D is TRBD1 (5 bases). The CDR3 has 15 amino acids. In germline, CDR1 is MGHRA, CDR2 YSYEKL. V was cut by 0 bases and J by 4 bases, with 12 bases left in between. For the CDR3, the DNA is TGCGCCAGCAGCCAAGAGCGGGGGGTCTTCTATGGCTACACCTTC. It translates to CASSQERGVFYGYTF.

As to this clone: This specimen includes other DNA sequences encoding the same CDR3. The gene calls are TRBV11-3 and TRBJ2-7; tentatively, D is TRBD1 or TRBD2 (5 bases each). Between the trimmed V and J ends, which lost 0 bases and 4 bases, there was a span of 16 bases. CDR1 and CDR2 from the germline V gene are SGHNT and YENEEA. This CDR3 contains 16 residues. The CDR3 coding sequence is TGTGCCAGCAGCTTAGAAGTAGAGGGACCCTCGTACGAGCAGTACTTC. It specifies CASSLEVEGPSYEQYF.

V gene TRBV10-2 combines with J gene TRBJ2-3, with TRBD2 matching 12 bases. CDR1 is WSHSY and CDR2 is SAAADI in the germline V gene. With 2 bases clipped from V and 5 bases from J, the junction kept 8 bases outside the gene matches. The CDR3 contains 17 residues. The CDR3 coding sequence is TGCGCCAGCAGTGAGAGGCTAGCGGGGGGGAGGAAAGATACGCAGTATTTT. Its protein is CASSERLAGGRKDTQYF.

The rearrangement joins TRBV4-1 to TRBJ2-2; no definite D call. Trimming removed 3 bases at V and 8 bases at J, with 7 bases between. Germline CDR1 is MGHRA and CDR2 is YSYEKL. CDR3 length equals 12 residues. Here the CDR3 reads CASSHPGGELFF. The CDR3 DNA is TGCGCCAGCAGCCATCCCGGTGGGGAGCTGTTTTTT.

J is TRBJ2-7 and V is TRBV11-2; 10 bases map to TRBD1. The CDR3 spans 14 residues. Germline loops: CDR1 SGHAT, CDR2 FQNNGV. After removal of 2 bases from V and 5 bases from J, the junction contained 3 bases not matched to a gene. The CDR3 region is CASSLQTGGNEQYF. The CDR3 coding sequence is TGTGCCAGCAGCTTACAGACAGGGGGCAACGAGCAGTACTTC.

The V call is TRBV2, the J call TRBJ2-4; 8 bases match TRBD1. The CDR3 has 14 amino acids. CDR1 and CDR2 (germline): SNHLY, FYNNEI. V was pared by 7 bases and J by 0 bases, with 2 bases of the junction left unmatched. CDR3 protein: CASTRGLAKNIQYF. The CDR3 DNA is TGTGCCAGCACCAGGGGGCTAGCCAAAAACATTCAGTACTTC.

This clone was counted a few times. V gene TRBV21-1 combines with J gene TRBJ1-2; the table's D call, TRBD1, was not checked against the DNA. TRBV21-1 constitutes a pseudogene. This CDR3 is 15 amino acids long. For the CDR3, the DNA is TGTGCCAGCAAGACAGGGGGAAGGGCTATGACGGGCTACACCTTC. Encoded protein: CASKTGGRAMTGYTF.

The chain is built from TRBV12-5 and TRBJ1-2; D gene unclear. The CDR3 is 13 residues long. V shed 1 base and J shed 5 bases, with 8 bases lying between them. CDR1 and CDR2 (germline): LGHNT, FRNRAP. In nucleotides, the CDR3 is TGTGCTAGTGGTTTGGGCCAGCTTTATGGCTACACCTTC. As protein: CASGLGQLYGYTF. Full variable domain (remainder filled in from reference TRBV12-5 and TRBJ1-2): DARVTQTPRHKVTEMGQEVTMRCQPILGHNTVFWYRQTMMQGLELLAYFRNRAPLDDSGMPKDRFSAEMPDATLATLKIQPSEPRDSAVYFCASGLGQLYGYTFGSGTRLTVV.

This chain joins TRBV6-1 and TRBJ1-1, with a possible D match to TRBD1 (5 bases). The CDR3 covers 12 residues. Germline V gene sequence: CDR1 MNHNS, CDR2 SASEGT. Trimming shortened V by 2 bases and J by 11 bases, and 12 bases separated the two germline ends. This CDR3 reads CASSEWGIPAFF. As DNA, the CDR3 is TGTGCCAGCAGTGAATGGGGGATCCCGGCTTTCTTT.

This clone is a singleton in its sample. This sequence joins TRBV2 and TRBJ1-1; TRBD1 might be the D (6 bases). This CDR3 is built from 14 residues. Trimming shortened V by 6 bases and J by 1 base, and 12 bases separated the two germline ends. Looked up from germline, CDR1 is SNHLY and CDR2 is FYNNEI. CDR3 nucleotide sequence: TGTGCCAGCAGGAGGGGGGCCGGGAACACTGAAGCTTTCTTT. This sequence encodes CASRRGAGNTEAFF.

The V call is TRBV9, the J call TRBJ2-7; perhaps TRBD2 as D (7 bases). This CDR3 comprises 15 residues. Trimming removed 1 base from V and 3 bases from J, with 14 bases in between. Looked up from germline, CDR1 is SGDLS and CDR2 is YYNGEE. Written as DNA, the CDR3 is TGTGCCAGCAGCGTAAGTACGGGGGGCTACTACGAGCAGTACTTC. It translates to CASSVSTGGYYEQYF. Full variable domain (outside the CDR3, taken from reference TRBV9 and TRBJ2-7): DSGVTQTPKHLITATGQRVTLRCSPRSGDLSVYWYQQSLDQGLQFLIQYYNGEERAKGNILERFSAQQFPDLHSELNLSSLELGDSALYFCASSVSTGGYYEQYFGPGTRLTVT.

V usage is TRBV7-9 and J usage is TRBJ2-3, with TRBD2 as a possible D gene (5 bases). The CDR3 length is 14 residues. CDR1 is SEHNR, CDR2 FQNEAQ, per germline (reference sequence). Trimming took 3 bases from V and 0 from J, leaving 7 bases between them. CDR3 residues: CASSFWTSTDTQYF. CDR3 in DNA: TGTGCCAGCAGCTTTTGGACTAGCACAGATACGCAGTATTTT.

The V and J genes are TRBV11-2 and TRBJ1-2; TRBD1 might be the D (5 bases). The CDR3 contains 16 residues. Trimming shortened V by 3 bases and J by 8 bases, and 22 bases separated the two germline ends. CDR1 and CDR2 (germline): SGHAT, FQNNGV. CDR3 sequence (DNA): TGTGCCAGCAGCTTTGGCAGGGAATCGAAGGGTAACGGCTACACCTTC. It is translated as CASSFGRESKGNGYTF.

This sequence joins TRBV5-4 and TRBJ1-3, with TRBD1 as a possible D gene (6 bases). The CDR3 contains 19 residues. Germline assignment: CDR1 SGHNT and CDR2 YYREEE (reference sequence). Trimming took 2 bases from V and 2 from J, leaving 23 bases between them. The CDR3 DNA is TGTGCCAGCAGCTTACAGGGCCGCTTCTTATCTCCAGCTGGAAACACCATATATTTT. It codes for CASSLQGRFLSPAGNTIYF.

The J gene is TRBJ1-2, the V gene TRBV5-1, with D possibly matching TRBD1 (5 bases). The germline gives CDR1 SGHRS, CDR2 YFSETQ. The CDR3 is 14 amino acids. V lost 0 bases and J lost 3, with 9 bases in between. As DNA, the CDR3 is TGCGCCAGCAGCTTGGACGGAGGGGACTATGGCTACACCTTC. Translated, it gives CASSLDGGDYGYTF.

The chain has TRBV27 and TRBJ2-5; 8 bases fit TRBD2. Germline trimming cut 6 bases from V and 3 bases from J; bases unmatched to any gene: 9. The germline gives CDR1 MNHEY, CDR2 SMNVEV (reference sequence). There are 15 residues in the CDR3. CDR3 region: CASRITGGIKETQYF. The CDR3 region has the DNA TGTGCCAGCAGGATTACGGGGGGGATAAAAGAGACCCAGTACTTC.

The V call is TRBV6-1, the J call TRBJ2-3, with 8 bases matching TRBD1. This CDR3 spans 16 amino acids. CDR1 is MNHNS, CDR2 SASEGT, per germline. V lost 2 bases, J lost 2 bases, and 6 bases stayed unmatched. The CDR3 DNA reads TGTGCCAGCAGTGAAAACCAGGGGGCCCACACAGATACGCAGTATTTT. It is translated as CASSENQGAHTDTQYF.

The chain recombines TRBV7-6 with TRBJ1-4; D call uncertain. The CDR3 runs 15 residues. V lost 4 bases, J lost 0 bases, and 9 bases lay in between. CDR1 is SGHVS, CDR2 FNYEAQ, per germline. CDR3 sequence: CASSSRGPTNEKLFF. Written as DNA, the CDR3 is TGTGCCAGCAGCTCCCGAGGGCCAACTAATGAAAAACTGTTTTTT.

In this sample, this clone turned up a few times. The chain uses TRBV6-5 and TRBJ1-1, with a tentative D call TRBD1 (5 bases). The CDR3 totals 13 residues. V lost 5 bases and J lost 3, with 10 bases in between. Germline CDR1 is MNHEY and CDR2 is SVGAGI. The CDR3: CASSRTGYTEAFF. CDR3 DNA: TGTGCCAGCAGTAGAACAGGTTACACTGAAGCTTTCTTT.

The rearrangement joins TRBV10-1 to TRBJ2-2; the D gene is possibly TRBD2 (5 bases). Trimming shortened V by 4 bases and J by 2 bases, and 5 bases separated the two germline ends. The CDR3 runs to 13 residues. Germline CDR1 WNHNN, CDR2 SYGVQD (reference sequence). The CDR3 bases are TGCGCCAGCAGTGCTAGCAACACCGGGGAGCTGTTTTTT. As protein: CASSASNTGELFF.

This clone was detected a few times. The chain uses TRBV19 and TRBJ1-1; weak D call: TRBD1 (5 bases). The CDR3 loop spans 14 amino acids. Germline lookup yields CDR1 LNHDA and CDR2 SQIVND (reference sequence). Trimming took off 10 bases at V and 0 bases at J, with 15 bases between the two ends. CDR3 residues: CATGTPGMNTEAFF. The CDR3 bases are TGTGCCACTGGGACCCCCGGAATGAACACTGAAGCTTTCTTT.

The gene calls are TRBV2 and TRBJ1-6, with D uncertain. This CDR3 region has 15 residues. Germline-derived CDR1 and CDR2 are SNHLY and FYNNEI. V was pared by 3 bases and J by 9 bases, with 15 bases between. CDR3 sequence (DNA): TGTGCCAGCAGTGATGGGCGAGTCACGAGTTCACCCCTCCACTTT. This gives the protein CASSDGRVTSSPLHF.